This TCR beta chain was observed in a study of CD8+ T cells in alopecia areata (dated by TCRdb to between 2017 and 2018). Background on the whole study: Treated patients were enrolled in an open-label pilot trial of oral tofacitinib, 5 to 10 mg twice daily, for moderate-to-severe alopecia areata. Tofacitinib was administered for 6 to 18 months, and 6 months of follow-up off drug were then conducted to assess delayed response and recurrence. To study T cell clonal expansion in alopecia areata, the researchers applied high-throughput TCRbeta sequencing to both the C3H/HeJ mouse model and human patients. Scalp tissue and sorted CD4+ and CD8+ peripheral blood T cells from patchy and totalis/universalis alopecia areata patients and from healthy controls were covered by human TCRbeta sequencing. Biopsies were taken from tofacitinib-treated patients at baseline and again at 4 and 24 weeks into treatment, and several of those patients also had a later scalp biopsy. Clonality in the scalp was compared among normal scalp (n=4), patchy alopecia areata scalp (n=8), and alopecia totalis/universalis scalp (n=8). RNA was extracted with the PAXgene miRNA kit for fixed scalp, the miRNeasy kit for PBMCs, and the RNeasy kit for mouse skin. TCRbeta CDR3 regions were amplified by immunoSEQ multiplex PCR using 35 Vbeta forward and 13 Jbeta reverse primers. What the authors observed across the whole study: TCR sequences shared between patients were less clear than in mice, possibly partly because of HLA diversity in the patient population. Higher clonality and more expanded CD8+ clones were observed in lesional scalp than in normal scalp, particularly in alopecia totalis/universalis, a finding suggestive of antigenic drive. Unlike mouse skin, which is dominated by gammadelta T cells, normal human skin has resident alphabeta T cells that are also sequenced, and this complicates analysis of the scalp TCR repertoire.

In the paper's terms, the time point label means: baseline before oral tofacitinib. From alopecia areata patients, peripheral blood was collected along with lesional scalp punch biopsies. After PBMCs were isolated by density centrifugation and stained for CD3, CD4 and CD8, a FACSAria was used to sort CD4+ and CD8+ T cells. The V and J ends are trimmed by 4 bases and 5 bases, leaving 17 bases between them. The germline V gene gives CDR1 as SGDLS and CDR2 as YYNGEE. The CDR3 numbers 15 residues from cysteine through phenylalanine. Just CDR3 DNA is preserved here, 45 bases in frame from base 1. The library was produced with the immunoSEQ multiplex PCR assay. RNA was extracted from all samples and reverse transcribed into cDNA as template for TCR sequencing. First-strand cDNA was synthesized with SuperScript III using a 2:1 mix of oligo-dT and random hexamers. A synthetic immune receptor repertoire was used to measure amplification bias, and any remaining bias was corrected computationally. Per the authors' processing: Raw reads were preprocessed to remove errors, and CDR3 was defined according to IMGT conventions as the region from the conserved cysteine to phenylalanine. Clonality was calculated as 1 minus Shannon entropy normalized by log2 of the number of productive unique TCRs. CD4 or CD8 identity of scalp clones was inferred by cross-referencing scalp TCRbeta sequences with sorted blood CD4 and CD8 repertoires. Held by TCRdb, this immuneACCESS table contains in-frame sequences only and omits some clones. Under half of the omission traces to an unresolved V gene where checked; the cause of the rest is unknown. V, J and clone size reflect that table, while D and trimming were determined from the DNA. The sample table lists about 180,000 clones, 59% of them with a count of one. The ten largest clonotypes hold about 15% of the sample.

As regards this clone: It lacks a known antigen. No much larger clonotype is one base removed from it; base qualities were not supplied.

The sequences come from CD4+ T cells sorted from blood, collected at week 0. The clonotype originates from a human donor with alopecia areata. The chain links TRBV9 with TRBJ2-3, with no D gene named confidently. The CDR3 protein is CASSPQWARKDTQYF. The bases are TGTGCCAGCAGCCCCCAGTGGGCGCGAAAAGATACGCAGTATTTT.